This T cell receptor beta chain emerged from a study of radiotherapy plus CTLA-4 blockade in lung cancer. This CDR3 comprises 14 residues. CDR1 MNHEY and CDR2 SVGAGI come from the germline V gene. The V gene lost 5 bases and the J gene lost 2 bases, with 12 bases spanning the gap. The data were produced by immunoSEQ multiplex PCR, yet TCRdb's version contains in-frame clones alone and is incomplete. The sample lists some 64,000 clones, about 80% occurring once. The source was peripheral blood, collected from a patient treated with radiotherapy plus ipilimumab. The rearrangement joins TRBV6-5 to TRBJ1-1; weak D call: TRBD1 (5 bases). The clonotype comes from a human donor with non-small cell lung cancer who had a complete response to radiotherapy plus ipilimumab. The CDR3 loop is CASSAQGSNTEAFF. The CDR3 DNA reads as TGTGCCAGCAGTGCTCAGGGCTCTAACACTGAAGCTTTCTTT.